This T cell receptor beta chain was captured in a study of long-term antiretroviral therapy in people with HIV. The V end was cut by 5 bases, the J end by 5 bases, with 8 bases between. CDR1 LNHNV and CDR2 YYDKDF come from the germline V gene (reference sequence). The CDR3 totals 12 residues. Concerning this clone itself: As yet, its antigen is unknown.

Run at survey level, the immunoSEQ assay was version v3.0. Method: immunoSEQ multiplex PCR; TCRdb's copy keeps in-frame clones and lacks some. Here the sample spans roughly 10,000 clones, 81% being singletons. Notes on the study in general: Comparison with controls showed narrower CDR3 length ranges in HIV repertoires.

The chain has TRBV15 and TRBJ2-3, with D uncertain. This specimen consisted of unsorted PBMCs, obtained 1.8 years after starting antiretroviral therapy. This TCR came from a middle-aged man with HIV. CDR3 region: CATSSGEDTQYF. The CDR3 region has the DNA TGTGCCACCAGCTCGGGCGAAGATACGCAGTATTTT.